The 13 T cell receptor beta chains reported below all come from one sample, sequenced in a study of cytomegalovirus exposure and HLA in healthy donors. PCR used 60 Vbeta primers and 13 Jbeta primers. Only in-frame clones appear in the TCRdb table, and some are missing; sequencing was by immunoSEQ multiplex PCR. Of around 130,000 clones in the sample, about 79% were seen once. Sequencing used PBMCs. These receptors were taken from a man aged 50-59 years in good health and CMV-seronegative.

This clone was seen a single time. V usage is TRBV30 and J usage is TRBJ1-1; weak D call: TRBD1 (6 bases). Trimming took 4 bases from V and 6 from J, leaving 12 bases between them. The CDR3 contains 12 residues. Looked up from germline, CDR1 is GTSNPN and CDR2 is SVGIG (reference sequence). CDR3 amino acids: CAWNREGPEAFF. The CDR3 DNA sequence: TGTGCCTGGAACAGGGAAGGACCTGAAGCTTTCTTT.

This chain links TRBV10-3 with TRBJ1-5; a weak D match, TRBD1 (6 bases). Trimming cost V 10 bases and J 5 bases, with 15 bases left between them. The CDR3 consists of 13 residues. Germline CDR1 ENHRY, CDR2 SYGVKD. The CDR3 bases are TGTGCCACGAGCGGGACATCCGATCAGCCCCAGCATTTT. It yields the protein CATSGTSDQPQHF.

V and J are TRBV10-1 and TRBJ2-2; TRBD1 is a possible D gene (6 bases). Germline V CDR1 and CDR2: WNHNN, SYGVQD (reference sequence). Trimming cost V 4 bases and J 3 bases, with 9 bases left between them. The CDR3 loop spans 14 amino acids. The CDR3 protein is CASSATGHTGELFF. The CDR3 coding sequence is TGCGCCAGCAGTGCTACAGGGCACACCGGGGAGCTGTTTTTT.

This clone showed up just once. The rearrangement uses TRBV7-2 and TRBJ2-1; 8 nucleotides agree with TRBD1. Per germline, CDR1 SGHTA and CDR2 FQGNSA. The CDR3 is 18 amino acids. V trimming: 2 bases; J trimming: 0 bases; junction bases outside the gene matches: 9. CDR3 sequence: CASSLYVRGTGSYNEQFF. DNA of the CDR3: TGTGCCAGCAGCTTATACGTCCGGGGGACAGGCTCCTACAATGAGCAGTTCTTC.

The rearrangement joins TRBV29-1 to TRBJ1-2; the match to TRBD1 covers 9 bases. The V segment lost 8 bases and the J segment 8 bases; nucleotides outside the gene matches: 15. The germline V gene has CDR1 SQVTM and CDR2 ANQGSEA. The CDR3 is made up of 14 amino acids. Here the CDR3 reads CSQSRFGTGQGYTF. The DNA of the CDR3 is TGCAGCCAATCCAGATTTGGGACAGGGCAAGGCTACACCTTC.

The rearrangement joins TRBV9 to TRBJ1-6, with 7 positions matching TRBD1. This CDR3 has 15 amino acids. CDR1 and CDR2 (germline): SGDLS, YYNGEE. J lost 7 bases, V lost 5 bases, and 9 bases had no gene match. CDR3 residues: CASSPYTGVNSPLHF. In DNA, the CDR3 is TGTGCCAGCAGTCCCTACACAGGGGTAAATTCACCCCTCCACTTT.

This clone was observed a handful of times. The rearrangement links TRBV10-1 to TRBJ2-7, with 13 bases lining up with TRBD2. Germline-derived CDR1 and CDR2 are WNHNN and SYGVQD (reference sequence). The length of the CDR3 is 16 residues. The J segment lost 5 bases and the V segment lost 3 bases, leaving 7 bases of the junction unmatched. CDR3 bases: TGCGCCAGCAGTGATTTGACTAGCGGGGGGTCCGACGAGCAGTACTTC. Its translation is CASSDLTSGGSDEQYF.

V gene TRBV6-5 combines with J gene TRBJ1-1; possibly TRBD1 for D (6 bases). The CDR3 contains 15 residues. The V end was cut by 1 base, the J end by 1 base, with 10 bases between. The germline gives CDR1 MNHEY, CDR2 SVGAGI. CDR3 in amino acids: CASSYLGAKNTEAFF. As DNA, the CDR3 is TGTGCCAGCAGTTACTTGGGGGCCAAGAACACTGAAGCTTTCTTT.

This sequence joins TRBV5-1 and TRBJ1-1; a possible D gene is TRBD1 (6 bases). The CDR3 totals 12 residues. The V end was cut by 4 bases, the J end by 8 bases, with 12 bases between. CDR1 and CDR2 from the germline V gene are SGHRS and YFSETQ. The CDR3 loop is CASSLEGTEAFF. Written as DNA, the CDR3 is TGCGCCAGCAGCCTGGAGGGGACAGAAGCTTTCTTT. The whole variable domain, remainder taken from reference TRBV5-1 and TRBJ1-1, is KAGVTQTPRYLIKTRGQQVTLSCSPISGHRSVSWYQQTPGQGLQFLFEYFSETQRNKGNFPGRFSGRQFSNSRSEMNVSTLELGDSALYLCASSLEGTEAFFGQGTRLTVV.

The chain uses TRBV11-2 and TRBJ1-1; D remains unclear. The V gene lost 2 bases and the J gene lost 1 base, with 8 bases spanning the gap. The CDR3 is 14 residues long. CDR1 is SGHAT, CDR2 FQNNGV, per germline. CDR3 in amino acids: CASSLMRQNTEAFF. CDR3 coding DNA: TGTGCCAGCAGCTTAATGAGGCAGAACACTGAAGCTTTCTTT. The full variable domain, in which reference TRBV11-2 and TRBJ1-1 provide the parts outside the CDR3, is EAGVAQSPRYKIIEKRQSVAFWCNPISGHATLYWYQQILGQGPKLLIQFQNNGVVDDSQLPKDRFSAERLKGVDSTLKIQPAKLEDSAVYLCASSLMRQNTEAFFGQGTRLTVV.

The chain has TRBV19 and TRBJ1-2, with D unclear. Germline CDR1 and CDR2: LNHDA and SQIVND (reference sequence). CDR3 length: 14 amino acids. Trimming pared 6 bases from V and 3 bases from J, leaving 14 bases between. DNA of the CDR3: TGTGCCAGTAGCGGGAAAAACCCTGACTATGGCTACACCTTC. It codes for CASSGKNPDYGYTF.

V gene TRBV29-1 combines with J gene TRBJ2-1; a weak D match, TRBD1 (6 bases). Germline V gene lookup returns CDR1 SQVTM and CDR2 ANQGSEA. The CDR3 runs 17 residues. Trimming removed 4 bases from V and 0 bases from J, with 19 bases in between. CDR3 sequence (DNA): TGCAGCGTTGCCGCCCCCGGACAGATCCGCTCCTACAATGAGCAGTTCTTC. Translating gives CSVAAPGQIRSYNEQFF.

This clone was seen a few times. V is TRBV6-6 and J is TRBJ1-1; 7 nucleotides align to TRBD1. The germline gives CDR1 MNHNY, CDR2 SVGAGI (reference sequence). This CDR3 is built from 13 residues. The trim removed 6 bases at V and 4 bases at J, leaving 5 bases unmatched. Here the CDR3 reads CASRQGSGTEAFF. In DNA, the CDR3 is TGTGCCAGCAGACAGGGGTCGGGCACTGAAGCTTTCTTT.